The 32 T cell receptor beta chains given below trace back to one sample, sequenced in a study of blood T cell repertoires in COVID-19 (dated by TCRdb to 2020 to 2022). Library preparation used the immunoSEQ multiplex PCR assay. The table comes from immuneACCESS by way of TCRdb, which keeps in-frame sequences with V and J called. Part of the clones is missing from these tables; in studies checked, under half for an unresolved V gene and the rest for unknown reasons. The table for this sample lists some 180,000 clones; 78% of them were counted only once. The ten top clones hold 2.5% to 3.5% of the sample. The sample taken for sequencing was peripheral blood. The receptors here all came from a woman aged 80 or over with active or convalescent COVID-19.

V and J are TRBV12-3 or TRBV12-4 and TRBJ2-7; a weak D match, TRBD1 (6 bases). V lost 9 bases, J lost 1 base, and 13 bases lay in between. The CDR3 is 13 amino acids. This chain's CDR3 is CASLRQGSYEQYF. CDR3 nucleotides: TGTGCCAGTCTTCGCCAGGGGTCCTACGAGCAGTACTTC.

The CDR3 region has the DNA TGCGCCAGCAGCCCACGGACAGGGGATATTGGGGAGCAGTACTTC. Protein: CASSPRTGDIGEQYF. The chain uses TRBV4-1 and TRBJ2-7; TRBD1 aligns across 9 bases. Germline values: CDR1 MGHRA, CDR2 YSYEKL. The CDR3 extends over 15 amino acids. V shed 4 bases, J shed 7 bases, and the junction held 11 bases outside the gene matches.

The chain employs TRBV5-4 and TRBJ2-5; 7 bases are a match to TRBD1. The CDR3 runs to 14 residues. J gave up 3 bases and V 5 bases, and 7 bases lay outside the gene matches. Per the germline V gene, CDR1 is SGHNT and CDR2 is YYREEE (reference sequence). CDR3 DNA: TGTGCCAGCAGTGAGACAGGGACCAAAGAGACCCAGTACTTC. Translation: CASSETGTKETQYF.

The J gene is TRBJ1-1, the V gene TRBV5-1; tentatively, D is TRBD1 (6 bases). The germline CDR1 and CDR2 sequences are SGHRS and YFSETQ. The CDR3 is 15 residues long. V gave up 4 bases and J gave up 1 base, with 14 bases separating them. CDR3 nucleotides: TGCGCCAGCAGCGCTACACAGGGCCAGAACACTGAAGCTTTCTTT. As protein: CASSATQGQNTEAFF.

The sample holds a few counts of this clone. The chain links TRBV19 to TRBJ2-3; 7 positions match TRBD2. Germline-derived CDR1 and CDR2 are LNHDA and SQIVND (reference sequence). This CDR3 contains 15 residues. Trimming took 3 bases from V and 1 from J; bases not matched to a gene: 4. The CDR3 spells CASSIVAGGTDTQYF. In DNA form, the CDR3 reads TGTGCCAGTAGTATTGTGGCGGGGGGCACAGATACGCAGTATTTT.

The chain has TRBV28 and TRBJ2-2; unclear D gene. V was pared by 7 bases and J by 2 bases, with 8 bases between. CDR1 is MDHEN and CDR2 is SYDVKM in the germline V gene. The CDR3 has 13 amino acids. The CDR3 bases are TGTGCCAGCACACAAACAAACACCGGGGAGCTGTTTTTT. This sequence encodes CASTQTNTGELFF.

The chain joins TRBV12-3 or TRBV12-4 to TRBJ1-4; TRBD1 matches at 8 bases. This CDR3 is 13 amino acids long. V lost 6 bases and J lost 8; bases outside the gene matches: 5. The CDR3 DNA follows: TGTGCCAGCAGCCAGGGGGCGCGAGAAAAACTGTTTTTT. Translation: CASSQGAREKLFF.

The chain links TRBV4-3 to TRBJ2-7; D uncertain. This CDR3 spans 13 amino acids. Germline CDR1 is LGHNA and CDR2 is YSLEER. V lost 1 base, J lost 6 bases, and 10 bases lay in between. The CDR3 bases are TGCGCCAGCAGCCAAGTCCGCGGCACCGAGCAGTACTTC. It encodes CASSQVRGTEQYF.

The chain employs TRBV6-5 and TRBJ2-5, with TRBD2 identical over 7 bases. CDR1 MNHEY and CDR2 SVGAGI come from the germline V gene. The CDR3 runs 14 residues. After removal of 6 bases from V and 3 bases from J, the junction contained 7 bases not matched to a gene. DNA of the CDR3: TGTGCCAGCAGACCCGGACTAGTGGAAGAGACCCAGTACTTC. It yields the protein CASRPGLVEETQYF.

V gene TRBV12-3 or TRBV12-4 combines with J gene TRBJ1-2; 10 bases are shared with TRBD1. The CDR3 loop spans 13 amino acids. After removal of 5 bases from V and 8 bases from J, the junction contained 5 bases not matched to a gene. The CDR3 region has the DNA TGTGCCAGCAGTCCGGGACAGGGGTACGGCTACACCTTC. It is translated as CASSPGQGYGYTF.

The chain employs TRBV19 and TRBJ1-1, with 8 bases that match TRBD1. Germline lookup yields CDR1 LNHDA and CDR2 SQIVND (reference sequence). There are 16 residues in the CDR3. J gave up 3 bases and V 4 bases, and 10 bases lay outside the gene matches. CDR3 coding DNA: TGTGCCAGTAGTACTCTCTCAGGGGGCAGGGACACTGAAGCTTTCTTT. It translates to CASSTLSGGRDTEAFF.

The genes are TRBV5-4 and TRBJ1-1, with 10 bases lining up with TRBD1. Unmatched junction bases numbered 8, after V lost 4 bases and J lost 11 bases. There are 13 residues in the CDR3. Germline V CDR1 and CDR2: SGHNT, YYREEE (reference sequence). The CDR3 is CASSIRQGASAFF. The DNA of the CDR3 is TGTGCCAGCAGCATTCGACAGGGGGCGTCCGCTTTCTTT.

V is TRBV3-1 (or the pseudogene TRBV3-2) and J is TRBJ2-7; the D is unclear. V lost 2 bases to trimming and J lost 6 bases, with 20 bases between them. This CDR3 is built from 16 residues. Germline CDR1 is LGHDT and CDR2 is YNNKEL (reference sequence). The CDR3 loop reads CASSQRMVTLPVEQYF. As DNA, the CDR3 is TGTGCCAGCAGCCAACGAATGGTGACTCTACCCGTCGAGCAGTACTTC.

V is TRBV9 and J is TRBJ1-1; no reliable D call. V was clipped by 9 bases and J by 6 bases, with 18 bases between them. Germline V gives CDR1 SGDLS, CDR2 YYNGEE. The CDR3 is 13 amino acids. In DNA, the CDR3 is TGTGCCACCGAAGCCCACGATGTTTCTGAAGCTTTCTTT. As protein: CATEAHDVSEAFF. Based on the CDR3 plus reference TRBV9 and TRBJ1-1, the full variable domain is DSGVTQTPKHLITATGQRVTLRCSPRSGDLSVYWYQQSLDQGLQFLIQYYNGEERAKGNILERFSAQQFPDLHSELNLSSLELGDSALYFCATEAHDVSEAFFGQGTRLTVV.

Here the CDR3 DNA reads TGCGCCAGCAGCTCTGGGACTAGCGGGATAGGAGAGACCCAGTACTTC. Residues: CASSSGTSGIGETQYF. This chain connects TRBV5-1 to TRBJ2-5; TRBD2 matches 13 bases. The CDR3 spans 16 residues. The trim removed 3 bases at V and 4 bases at J, leaving 6 bases unmatched. CDR1 is SGHRS and CDR2 is YFSETQ in the germline V gene. Using reference TRBV5-1 and TRBJ2-5 for the parts outside the CDR3, the full variable domain is KAGVTQTPRYLIKTRGQQVTLSCSPISGHRSVSWYQQTPGQGLQFLFEYFSETQRNKGNFPGRFSGRQFSNSRSEMNVSTLELGDSALYLCASSSGTSGIGETQYFGPGTRLLVL.

J is TRBJ1-1 and V is TRBV5-5, with D hard to call. The CDR3 length is 15 residues. The V gene lost 0 bases and the J gene lost 0 bases, with 9 bases spanning the gap. Per germline, CDR1 SGHKS and CDR2 YYEKEE (reference sequence). The CDR3 region has the DNA TGTGCCAGCAGCTTGGAAGACACGCTGAACACTGAAGCTTTCTTT. As protein: CASSLEDTLNTEAFF. Full variable domain (rest looked up from reference TRBV5-5 and TRBJ1-1): DAGVTQSPTHLIKTRGQQVTLRCSPISGHKSVSWYQQVLGQGPQFIFQYYEKEERGRGNFPDRFSARQFPNYSSELNVNALLLGDSALYLCASSLEDTLNTEAFFGQGTRLTVV.

This chain joins TRBV5-1 and TRBJ2-5; D possibly corresponds to TRBD1 (5 bases). The V and J ends lost 1 base and 5 bases respectively, with 6 bases between them. The CDR3 is 12 residues long. Germline CDR1 SGHRS, CDR2 YFSETQ. CDR3 DNA sequence: TGCGCCAGCAGCTTGAACAGGGAGACCCAGTACTTC. It encodes CASSLNRETQYF.

This chain connects TRBV10-3 to TRBJ1-5; tentative D call: TRBD1 (6 bases). Between the trimmed V and J ends, which lost 7 bases and 1 base, there was a span of 11 bases. This CDR3 is built from 14 residues. Germline V gives CDR1 ENHRY, CDR2 SYGVKD. CDR3 residues: CAIKSQGSNQPQHF. In nucleotides, the CDR3 is TGTGCCATCAAGAGTCAGGGGAGCAATCAGCCCCAGCATTTT.

The chain joins TRBV6-1 to TRBJ2-7; 7 nucleotides agree with TRBD2. The ends lost 0 bases at V and 6 bases at J; junction bases unmatched: 8. Germline V lookup: CDR1 MNHNS, CDR2 SASEGT. The CDR3 runs to 15 residues. CDR3 amino acids: CASSEARTSLSEQYF. In DNA, the CDR3 is TGTGCCAGCAGTGAAGCGCGGACTAGTTTATCCGAGCAGTACTTC.

This chain links TRBV5-1 with TRBJ2-2, with 8 bases that match TRBD1. The CDR3 covers 16 residues. Germline V CDR1 and CDR2: SGHRS, YFSETQ. J gave up 4 bases and V 1 base, and 6 bases lay outside the gene matches. In DNA, the CDR3 is TGCGCCAGCAGCTTGAGGACAGGGACGAGCACCGGGGAGCTGTTTTTT. It codes for CASSLRTGTSTGELFF.

V and J are TRBV7-2 and TRBJ1-2; possibly TRBD1 for D (5 bases). Germline V lookup: CDR1 SGHTA, CDR2 FQGNSA. V was shortened by 5 bases and J by 8 bases, with 12 bases between the two germline ends. There are 12 residues in the CDR3. The CDR3 DNA reads as TGTGCCAGCAGCATGCGGGACGCAGGCTACACCTTC. Translation: CASSMRDAGYTF.

J is TRBJ1-4 and V is TRBV7-2; TRBD1 matches 8 bases. Germline trimming cut 5 bases from V and 4 bases from J; bases unmatched to any gene: 9. Germline CDR1 is SGHTA and CDR2 is FQGNSA. This CDR3 region has 16 residues. CDR3 nucleotides: TGTGCCAGCAGCCTCACCGGACAGGGTTATAATGAAAAACTGTTTTTT. This translates into CASSLTGQGYNEKLFF.

The chain couples TRBV24-1 to TRBJ1-5, with 7 bases matching TRBD1. After removal of 5 bases from V and 2 bases from J, the junction contained 5 bases not matched to a gene. This CDR3 has 15 residues. CDR1 KGHDR and CDR2 SFDVKD come from the germline V gene. The CDR3 region is CATSGQGGGNQPQHF. The CDR3 DNA follows: TGTGCCACCAGTGGACAGGGTGGGGGCAATCAGCCCCAGCATTTT.

The chain uses TRBV10-3 and TRBJ2-3, with 7 bases aligning to TRBD2. CDR3 length: 15 amino acids. The germline CDR1 and CDR2 sequences are ENHRY and SYGVKD. The ends lost 7 bases at V and 2 bases at J; junction bases unmatched: 9. The CDR3 DNA follows: TGTGCCATCAAAAAGACGGGGGGTGACACAGATACGCAGTATTTT. This encodes CAIKKTGGDTDTQYF.

The rearrangement links TRBV28 to TRBJ2-1, with 12 bases lining up with TRBD2. The germline V gene has CDR1 MDHEN and CDR2 SYDVKM. The V and J ends lost 3 bases and 5 bases, in that order; junction bases with no gene match: 29. The CDR3 is made up of 24 amino acids. In nucleotides, the CDR3 is TGTGCCAGCAGTTTTTCAGGGGACAGAAGACGGACTAGCGGGGTATTATTGCCTGACAATGAGCAGTTCTTC. The encoded protein is CASSFSGDRRRTSGVLLPDNEQFF.

The CDR3 nucleotides read TGTGCCAGCAGCTTAGATTTGGTGACTTACGAGCAGTACTTC. This gives the protein CASSLDLVTYEQYF. This rearrangement joins TRBV11-2 to TRBJ2-7; D is unresolved. Trimming pared 0 bases from V and 4 bases from J, leaving 10 bases between. Germline lookup yields CDR1 SGHAT and CDR2 FQNNGV. The CDR3 spans 14 residues.

The chain recombines TRBV9 with TRBJ2-3; 8 bases agree with TRBD2. The germline V gene has CDR1 SGDLS and CDR2 YYNGEE. V gave up 4 bases and J gave up 3 bases; unmatched junction bases: 7. This CDR3 spans 15 amino acids. CDR3 in DNA: TGTGCCAGCAGCCCTGGACTAGCTAGGACAGATACGCAGTATTTT. It encodes CASSPGLARTDTQYF.

This chain connects TRBV9 to TRBJ1-1; 9 bases agree with TRBD1. Trimming took 10 bases from V and 4 from J; bases not matched to a gene: 11. The germline CDR1 and CDR2 sequences are SGDLS and YYNGEE. This CDR3 is 14 amino acids long. The CDR3: CASTRTGAGTEAFF. CDR3 sequence (DNA): TGTGCCTCCACCCGGACAGGGGCCGGCACTGAAGCTTTCTTT.

The genes are TRBV28 and TRBJ1-2, with a tentative D call TRBD1 (5 bases). The CDR3 has 15 residues. The V gene's germline CDR1 is MDHEN and CDR2 SYDVKM. With 4 bases removed from V and 1 base from J, the gap between germline ends came to 13 bases. CDR3 amino acids: CASSWGRQVNYGYTF. The DNA for the CDR3 is TGTGCCAGCAGTTGGGGCAGGCAAGTTAACTATGGCTACACCTTC.

The chain carries TRBV2 and TRBJ2-5; TRBD1 matches 10 bases. Germline assignment: CDR1 SNHLY and CDR2 FYNNEI. Trimming at V came to 4 bases and at J to 5 bases, leaving 4 bases not matched to a gene. The CDR3 runs 14 residues. The CDR3 here is CASSAGQGLETQYF. As DNA, the CDR3 is TGTGCCAGCAGTGCGGGACAGGGGCTGGAGACCCAGTACTTC.

The genes are TRBV30 and TRBJ2-1; D perhaps matches TRBD2 (5 bases). Germline CDR1 reads GTSNPN; CDR2 reads SVGIG (reference sequence). V shed 0 bases and J shed 6 bases, with 9 bases lying between them. The CDR3 is 13 residues long. In nucleotides, the CDR3 is TGTGCCTGGAGTGTACGGGGTAGCAATGAGCAGTTCTTC. As protein: CAWSVRGSNEQFF.

CDR3 protein: CASSPSLGEKLFF. The DNA for the CDR3 is TGTGCCAGCAGCCCTAGTCTAGGTGAAAAACTGTTTTTT. The V gene is TRBV7-2, the J gene TRBJ1-4; D call uncertain. The CDR3 sequence is 13 residues long. V dropped 5 bases and J dropped 7 bases, with 11 bases sitting between them. From germline, CDR1 is SGHTA and CDR2 FQGNSA.